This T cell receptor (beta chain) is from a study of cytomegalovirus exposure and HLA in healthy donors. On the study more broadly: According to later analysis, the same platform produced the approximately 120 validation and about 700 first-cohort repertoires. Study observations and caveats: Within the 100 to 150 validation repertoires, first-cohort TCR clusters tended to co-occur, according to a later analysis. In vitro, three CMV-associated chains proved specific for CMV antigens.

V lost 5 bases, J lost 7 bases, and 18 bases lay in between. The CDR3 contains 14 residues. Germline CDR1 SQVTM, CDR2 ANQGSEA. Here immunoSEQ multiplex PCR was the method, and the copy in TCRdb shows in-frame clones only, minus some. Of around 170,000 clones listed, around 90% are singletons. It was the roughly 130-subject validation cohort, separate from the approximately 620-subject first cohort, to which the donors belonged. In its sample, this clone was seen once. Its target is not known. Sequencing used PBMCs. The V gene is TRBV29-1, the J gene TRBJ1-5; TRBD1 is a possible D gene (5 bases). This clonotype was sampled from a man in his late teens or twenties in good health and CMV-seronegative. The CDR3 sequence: CSVLSGREGQPQHF. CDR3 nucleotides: TGCAGCGTTCTTTCCGGCAGGGAAGGGCAGCCCCAGCATTTT.